This T cell receptor beta chain was sequenced during a study of early T cells in non-severe SARS-CoV-2 infection. Each CDR3 protein is one row after TCRdb ran MiXCR on the 5' RACE reads. This sample has 56,000 or so distinct CDR3 sequences; roughly a tenth occur once, and the top ten carry 6.5%. Trimming took 0 bases from V and 3 from J; bases not matched to a gene: 1. This CDR3 comprises 14 residues. The germline V gene encodes CDR1 ENHRY and CDR2 SYGVKD. This clonotype has ten or more counts. V and J are TRBV10-3 and TRBJ1-2, with 7 nucleotides matching TRBD1. This TCR derives from an adult who was a healthcare worker with PCR-confirmed SARS-CoV-2 infection or an uninfected control (not recorded which). The source material was whole blood. Here the CDR3 reads CAISESTGDYGYTF. For the CDR3, the DNA is TGTGCCATCAGTGAGTCAACAGGGGACTATGGCTACACCTTC.